The 14 T cell receptor beta chains presented below share a single source sample, sequenced in a study of tumor and adjacent non-tumor tissue in lung cancer. The library came from three nested PCR rounds adapted from ARM-PCR protocols. Each CDR3 protein is one row after TCRdb ran MiXCR on the multiplex PCR reads. The table lists more than 95,000 distinct CDR3 sequences, about 66% of them singletons, with 13% in the top ten. This sample's RNA came from whole unsorted tissue. Input material: lung tumor tissue. These receptors were obtained from a man aged 30 to 45 with non-small cell lung cancer.

There are many counts of this clonotype. This chain connects TRBV6-5 to TRBJ2-5; perhaps TRBD2 as D (6 bases). Germline V CDR1 and CDR2: MNHEY, SVGAGI. Deletions cut 2 bases from V and 1 base from J, with 8 bases between. The CDR3 has 14 residues. CDR3 in amino acids: CASSYGRIQETQYF. The CDR3 DNA sequence: TGTGCCAGCAGTTACGGGAGGATCCAAGAGACCCAGTACTTC.

This clonotype has only a few counts. Just one base apart from a much larger clone, this may be a read error. The chain uses TRBV11-2 and TRBJ2-2, with 11 bases fitting TRBD1. This CDR3 has 14 residues. The germline V gene encodes CDR1 SGHAT and CDR2 FQNNGV. The CDR3 reads CASSRTGGPGELLF. As DNA, the CDR3 is TGTGCCAGCAGCCGGACAGGGGGCCCCGGGGAGCTGTTATTT.

Notes on this clonotype: Mismatch with germline at one junction end may stem from a read error. The chain has TRBV4-3 and TRBJ2-7; 7 positions agree with TRBD1. Germline CDR1 reads LGHNA; CDR2 reads YSLEER. The CDR3 is 15 residues long. This chain's CDR3 is CASSLVTGTDYKQYF. The CDR3, as DNA: TGCGCCAGCAGCCTCGTGACAGGGACAGACTACAAGCAGTACTTC.

This clonotype was counted at least ten times. The V gene is TRBV11-3, the J gene TRBJ2-1, with TRBD2 matching over 13 bases. Germline V gene data show CDR1 as SGHNT and CDR2 as YENEEA. Unmatched junction bases numbered 6, after V lost 5 bases and J lost 8 bases. The length of the CDR3 is 15 residues. In nucleotides, the CDR3 is TGTGCCAGCAGCCTAGGGACTAGCGGGATGGATGAGCAGTTCTTC. It yields the protein CASSLGTSGMDEQFF.

The V and J genes are TRBV29-1 and TRBJ2-5; TRBD1 agrees at 7 bases. Per germline, CDR1 SQVTM and CDR2 ANQGSEA. The CDR3 has 12 residues. Unmatched junction bases numbered 5, after V lost 3 bases and J lost 7 bases. The CDR3 DNA sequence: TGCAGCGTTGATAACAGGGGTGGGACCCAGTACTTC. This codes for CSVDNRGGTQYF. Looking up the rest from reference TRBV29-1 and TRBJ2-5 gives the full variable domain: SAVISQKPSRDICQRGTSLTIQCQVDSQVTMMFWYRQQPGQSLTLIATANQGSEATYESGFVIDKFPISRPNLTFSTLTVSNMSPEDSSIYLCSVDNRGGTQYFGPGTRLLVL.

Comments on this clonotype: One end of the junction fails to match germline, which may point to a read error. The genes are TRBV11-2 and TRBJ2-1; tentatively, D is TRBD2 (5 bases). Germline V CDR1 and CDR2: SGHAT, FQNNGV. This CDR3 is 16 amino acids long. As DNA, the CDR3 is TGTGCTAGCAGCTCCCGAGCCCCGGAACTAGTAGGAGAGCAGTTCTTC. This gives the protein CASSSRAPELVGEQFF.

Notes on this clonotype: A much larger clone differs by one base, so this may be a read error. This chain connects TRBV12-3 or TRBV12-4 to TRBJ2-1; D call uncertain. The CDR3 has 12 amino acids. CDR3 region: CASRVHYNEQSF. The CDR3, as DNA: TGTGCCAGCAGGGTGCATTACAATGAGCAGTCCTTC.

On this clonotype itself: At one end, the junction sequence differs from germline, possibly due to a read error. The chain has TRBV6-5 and TRBJ2-5, with no clear D. The CDR3 loop spans 14 amino acids. Germline V gene sequence: CDR1 MNHEY, CDR2 SVGAGI. DNA of the CDR3: TGTGCCAGCAGGATCGGTTTGGCCCAAGAGACCCGGTTCTTC. Translating gives CASRIGLAQETRFF.

The J gene is TRBJ2-6, the V gene TRBV24-1; the D call may be TRBD1 or TRBD2 (6 bases each). V gave up 9 bases and J gave up 0 bases, with 14 bases separating them. Germline loops: CDR1 KGHDR, CDR2 SFDVKD. CDR3 length equals 16 residues. The CDR3 loop is CATAPGAPSGANVLTF. The CDR3 DNA sequence: TGTGCCACCGCGCCGGGGGCCCCCTCTGGGGCCAACGTCCTGACTTTC.

Comment on this clonotype: A much larger clone is a single base away; this may be a read error. CDR3 amino acids: CASSEACWDEQFF. The CDR3 DNA is TGTGCCAGCAGTGAAGCCTGCTGGGATGAGCAGTTCTTC. The rearrangement links TRBV6-1 to TRBJ2-1; D ambiguous. The V end lost 0 bases, the J end lost 8 bases, and 8 bases lay between the germline ends. Germline lookup yields CDR1 MNHNS and CDR2 SASEGT. The CDR3 extends over 13 amino acids.

The J gene is TRBJ2-7, the V gene TRBV6-6, with 10 bases fitting TRBD1. V was pared by 6 bases and J by 2 bases, with 13 bases of the junction left unmatched. Germline values: CDR1 MNHNY, CDR2 SVGAGI (reference sequence). This CDR3 is 17 amino acids long. CDR3 protein: CASSSVGTGDLTYEQYF. DNA of the CDR3: TGTGCCAGCAGCTCGGTCGGGACAGGGGATCTTACCTACGAGCAGTACTTC.

V gene TRBV7-9 combines with J gene TRBJ2-5; TRBD2 matches 7 bases. The CDR3 runs 14 residues. J gave up 7 bases and V 0 bases, and 5 bases lay outside the gene matches. The germline V gene encodes CDR1 SEHNR and CDR2 FQNEAQ (reference sequence). The CDR3 sequence: CASSLAAGVRTQYF. For the CDR3, the DNA is TGTGCCAGCAGCTTAGCCGCGGGAGTGCGGACCCAGTACTTC.

At least ten counts were recorded for this clonotype. The chain combines TRBV6-1 with TRBJ2-6; 9 positions match TRBD1. The CDR3 is 15 amino acids. Germline CDR1 reads MNHNS; CDR2 reads SASEGT. V trimming: 10 bases; J trimming: 2 bases; junction bases outside the gene matches: 6. CDR3 residues: CATGQGRAGANVLTF. CDR3 in DNA: TGTGCCACGGGACAGGGAAGGGCTGGGGCCAACGTCCTGACTTTC.

This clonotype showed up just a few times. The chain links TRBV12-5 to TRBJ1-5; no definite D call. The CDR3 is 15 amino acids. Germline V gene sequence: CDR1 LGHNT, CDR2 FRNRAP. Trimming removed 2 bases at V and 3 bases at J, with 11 bases between. Here the CDR3 DNA reads TGTGCTAGTGGTTTGTGGGAAAGGAACAATCAGCCCCAGCATTTT. It codes for CASGLWERNNQPQHF.